This TCR beta chain was found in a study of T cell changes during pregnancy in multiple sclerosis. The germline V gene has CDR1 SEHNR and CDR2 FQNEAQ (reference sequence). The CDR3 is 13 amino acids. V was clipped by 5 bases and J by 11 bases; unmatched bases: 9. Using immunoSEQ multiplex PCR, the repertoire was profiled, and TCRdb retains in-frame clones only, with some absent. The table includes 35,000 to 55,000 clones, 80% to 95% detected once. This material consisted of CD4+ T cells from peripheral blood mononuclear cells, taken before pregnancy. The gene calls are TRBV7-9 and TRBJ2-5; 9 bases are a match to TRBD2. The sequence came from a female donor with multiple sclerosis, enrolled in a pregnancy study. CDR3 in amino acids: CASSESGRPGQYF. CDR3 bases: TGTGCCAGCAGCGAAAGCGGGAGGCCCGGGCAGTACTTC.